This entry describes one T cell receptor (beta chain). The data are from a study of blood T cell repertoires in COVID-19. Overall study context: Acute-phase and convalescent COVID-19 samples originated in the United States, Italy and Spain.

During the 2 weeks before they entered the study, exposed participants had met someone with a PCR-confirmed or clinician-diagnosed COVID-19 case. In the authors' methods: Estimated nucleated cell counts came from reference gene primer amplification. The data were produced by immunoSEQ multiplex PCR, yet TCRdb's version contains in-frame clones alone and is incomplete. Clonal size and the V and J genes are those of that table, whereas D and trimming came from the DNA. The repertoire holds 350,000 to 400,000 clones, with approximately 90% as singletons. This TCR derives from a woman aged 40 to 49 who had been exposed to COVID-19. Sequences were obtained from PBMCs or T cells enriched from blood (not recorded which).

The CDR3 coding sequence is TGTGCCAGCAGCCCGCATGGAGGGGGCTTTACCTCTGGAAACACCATATATTTT. Translated: CASSPHGGGFTSGNTIYF. The gene calls are TRBV5-5 and TRBJ1-3; TRBD1 matches 7 bases. Per the germline V gene, CDR1 is SGHKS and CDR2 is YYEKEE (reference sequence). J lost 0 bases, V lost 4 bases, and 13 bases had no gene match. The CDR3 length is 18 residues.